The 24 T cell receptor beta chains reported below all come from one sample, sequenced in a study of blood T cell repertoires in COVID-19. TCRdb keeps only in-frame clones here, not all; method: immunoSEQ multiplex PCR. The data hold 60,000 to 85,000 clones, with 70% to 90% observed a single time. Input material: peripheral blood. The receptors originated from a woman aged 55 to 70 with acute or convalescent COVID-19.

V is TRBV19 and J is TRBJ1-2; 9 bases map to TRBD1. V lost 6 bases to trimming and J lost 4 bases; unmatched junction nucleotides: 9. The germline V gene has CDR1 LNHDA and CDR2 SQIVND (reference sequence). CDR3 length: 15 residues. CDR3 bases: TGTGCCAGTAGCCAACGACAGGGGGGTAGCTATGGCTACACCTTC. Protein: CASSQRQGGSYGYTF.

The chain uses TRBV6-5 and TRBJ2-7; the D gene is possibly TRBD2 (5 bases). V was pared by 4 bases and J by 2 bases, with 12 bases between. There are 14 residues in the CDR3. Germline CDR1 MNHEY, CDR2 SVGAGI. The CDR3 here is CASSSSLGAYEQYV. Written as DNA, the CDR3 is TGTGCCAGCAGTTCTTCCCTCGGGGCCTACGAGCAGTACGTC.

J is TRBJ2-1 and V is TRBV7-9; TRBD1 agrees at 10 bases. The CDR3 extends over 15 amino acids. The trim removed 3 bases at V and 6 bases at J, leaving 5 bases unmatched. CDR1 and CDR2 from the germline V gene are SEHNR and FQNEAQ (reference sequence). In DNA, the CDR3 is TGTGCCAGCAGCTTCGGACAGGGGGAAGGCAATGAGCAGTTCTTC. Its protein product is CASSFGQGEGNEQFF.

The rearrangement joins TRBV9 to TRBJ2-1, with D tentatively TRBD2 (5 bases). Deletions cut 0 bases from V and 9 bases from J, with 19 bases between. The CDR3 spans 16 residues. The germline V gene has CDR1 SGDLS and CDR2 YYNGEE. The DNA for the CDR3 is TGTGCCAGCAGCGTAGTGGATAGCGCCGCAGTGGGTGAGCAGTTCTTC. It translates to CASSVVDSAAVGEQFF.

The chain uses TRBV28 and TRBJ2-1, with a tentative D call TRBD2 (5 bases). Trimming stripped 4 bases from V and 2 bases from J, with 9 bases between. Germline CDR1 MDHEN, CDR2 SYDVKM. The CDR3 totals 14 residues. The CDR3 is CASSSGEPYNEQFF. The CDR3 DNA sequence: TGTGCCAGCAGTTCTGGGGAGCCCTACAATGAGCAGTTCTTC.

The chain combines TRBV12-5 with TRBJ2-7; TRBD2 matches at 9 bases. The V and J ends lost 7 bases and 0 bases, in that order; junction bases with no gene match: 25. The CDR3 length is 21 residues. Per the germline V gene, CDR1 is LGHNT and CDR2 is FRNRAP. For the CDR3, the DNA is TGTGCTAGTGCCGCTGGAGCGGCGCTAGCGGGATATTTGGGTGTCTCCTACGAGCAGTACGTC. This translates into CASAAGAALAGYLGVSYEQYV.

V and J are TRBV28 and TRBJ2-7, with D perhaps matching TRBD2 (6 bases). Germline V gives CDR1 MDHEN, CDR2 SYDVKM. V shed 8 bases and J shed 0 bases, with 14 bases lying between them. The CDR3 has 14 amino acids. For the CDR3, the DNA is TGTGCCAGCGGAAGGGGACTGAGCTCCTACGAGCAGTACTTC. Its protein product is CASGRGLSSYEQYF.

The chain combines TRBV4-1 with TRBJ2-5; 10 bases fit TRBD2. This CDR3 comprises 17 residues. The junction had 5 bases not matched to a gene; V was cut back by 1 base and J by 0 bases. Germline lookup yields CDR1 MGHRA and CDR2 YSYEKL. CDR3 DNA sequence: TGCGCCAGCAGCCAAGCCTGGACTAGCGGCTACCAAGAGACCCAGTACTTC. Translated, it gives CASSQAWTSGYQETQYF.

A single count supports this clone. The chain carries TRBV5-1 and TRBJ2-5, with TRBD1 identical over 9 bases. The length of the CDR3 is 14 residues. With 2 bases clipped from V and 5 bases from J, the junction kept 4 bases outside the gene matches. Germline CDR1 is SGHRS and CDR2 is YFSETQ. The CDR3 region is CASSFTGGVETQYF. CDR3 DNA: TGCGCCAGCAGCTTTACAGGGGGCGTGGAGACCCAGTACTTC.

This clone turned up a few times. The rearrangement links TRBV6-2 or TRBV6-3 to TRBJ2-7; D is possibly TRBD2 (6 bases). This CDR3 region has 13 residues. The V gene's germline CDR1 is MNHEY and CDR2 SVGEGT. V was trimmed by 3 bases and J by 9 bases, leaving 15 bases between them. The CDR3 spells CASSYRGIEVQYF. The CDR3 bases are TGTGCCAGCAGTTATCGCGGGATCGAAGTGCAGTACTTC.

This sequence joins TRBV5-1 and TRBJ1-2; the D is unclear. V lost 2 bases and J 0 bases, leaving 11 bases between the germline ends. Germline loops: CDR1 SGHRS, CDR2 YFSETQ. This CDR3 region has 15 residues. The CDR3 DNA is TGCGCCAGCAGCTTCGCGGCAGCGACTAACTATGGCTACACCTTC. Protein sequence: CASSFAAATNYGYTF.

The rearrangement links TRBV6-2 or TRBV6-3 to TRBJ1-6; 7 bases agree with TRBD1. V was pared by 0 bases and J by 7 bases, with 6 bases of the junction left unmatched. The CDR3 extends over 16 amino acids. Germline values: CDR1 MNHEY, CDR2 SVGEGT. CDR3 sequence: CASSYSLDRRNSPLHF. DNA of the CDR3: TGTGCCAGCAGTTACTCTTTGGACAGGCGGAATTCACCCCTCCACTTT.

This chain links TRBV6-6 with TRBJ1-2, with a weak D call TRBD1 (5 bases). V gave up 5 bases and J gave up 4 bases, with 14 bases separating them. The V gene's germline CDR1 is MNHNY and CDR2 SVGAGI (reference sequence). The CDR3 sequence is 14 residues long. The CDR3 region is CASSKDGGFYGYTF. The CDR3 coding sequence is TGTGCCAGCAGTAAAGACGGGGGATTCTATGGCTACACCTTC.

The genes are TRBV18 and TRBJ2-1; 9 bases align to TRBD2. This CDR3 has 13 residues. Losses at the gene ends were 5 bases for V and 7 bases for J; bases not matched to a gene: 3. Germline V gene sequence: CDR1 KGHSH, CDR2 LQKENI. CDR3 in DNA: TGTGCCAGCTCAGCGGGGGGGCCGAATGAGCAGTTCTTC. It yields the protein CASSAGGPNEQFF.

The rearrangement uses TRBV28 and TRBJ1-1; a weak D match, TRBD1 (6 bases). The CDR3 totals 14 residues. V was trimmed by 7 bases and J by 7 bases, leaving 19 bases between them. Germline lookup yields CDR1 MDHEN and CDR2 SYDVKM. This CDR3 reads CASMFWRGADEAFF. CDR3 DNA: TGTGCCAGCATGTTCTGGCGGGGGGCCGATGAAGCTTTCTTT.

The genes are TRBV6-5 and TRBJ1-1; D remains unclear. The CDR3 runs 15 residues. The V gene's germline CDR1 is MNHEY and CDR2 SVGAGI. Trimming removed 7 bases at V and 1 base at J, with 16 bases between. CDR3 nucleotide sequence: TGTGCCAGCACCTCCGGGGAACACTGGAACACTGAAGCTTTCTTT. It is translated as CASTSGEHWNTEAFF.

This chain uses TRBV19 with TRBJ1-1, with 7 bases matching TRBD1. The CDR3 has 12 amino acids. CDR1 is LNHDA and CDR2 is SQIVND in the germline V gene (reference sequence). The J segment lost 11 bases and the V segment lost 6 bases, leaving 9 bases of the junction unmatched. In nucleotides, the CDR3 is TGTGCCAGTAGCGACCGACAGGGTAGGGCTTTCTTT. Translation: CASSDRQGRAFF.

This chain's CDR3 is CASSEDRPHWDEQFF. CDR3 DNA: TGTGCCAGCAGTGAAGACAGACCCCACTGGGATGAGCAGTTCTTC. This chain connects TRBV6-1 to TRBJ2-1; D remains unclear. Germline CDR1 MNHNS, CDR2 SASEGT. Trimming took off 1 base at V and 8 bases at J, with 15 bases between the two ends. The CDR3 runs to 15 residues.

The V call is TRBV6-6, the J call TRBJ2-7; D gene uncertain. Germline V gene data show CDR1 as MNHNY and CDR2 as SVGAGI (reference sequence). This CDR3 is 12 amino acids long. Trimming shortened V by 4 bases and J by 2 bases, and 6 bases separated the two germline ends. CDR3 loop: CASSWATYEQYF. As DNA, the CDR3 is TGTGCCAGCAGTTGGGCAACCTACGAGCAGTACTTC.

The chain combines TRBV9 with TRBJ1-1; D may be TRBD1 (5 bases). The CDR3 is made up of 15 amino acids. The germline gives CDR1 SGDLS, CDR2 YYNGEE. V lost 4 bases to trimming and J lost 1 base, with 14 bases between them. CDR3 DNA sequence: TGTGCCAGCAGCCCCGGGCGGACAACGAACACTGAAGCTTTCTTT. Its translation: CASSPGRTTNTEAFF.

The chain recombines TRBV4-1 with TRBJ1-2; maybe TRBD1 (5 bases). Trimming cost V 1 base and J 0 bases, with 12 bases left between them. Germline V gene sequence: CDR1 MGHRA, CDR2 YSYEKL. This CDR3 spans 16 amino acids. CDR3 residues: CASSQVGRGTNYGYTF. CDR3 DNA: TGCGCCAGCAGCCAAGTAGGGCGGGGGACTAACTATGGCTACACCTTC.

The CDR3 DNA follows: TGTGCCAGCAGGTTGTCGTTTTCCGGGGCCAACGTCCTGACTTTC. Translated: CASRLSFSGANVLTF. This rearrangement joins TRBV28 to TRBJ2-6; unclear D gene. The CDR3 sequence is 15 residues long. The V end was cut by 6 bases, the J end by 4 bases, with 13 bases between. Germline CDR1 reads MDHEN; CDR2 reads SYDVKM.

This clone was seen a single time. The genes are TRBV9 and TRBJ1-1; D ambiguous. The CDR3 is 13 amino acids. The germline gives CDR1 SGDLS, CDR2 YYNGEE. The ends were cut back, 2 bases at V and 0 bases at J, with 5 bases in the middle. CDR3 DNA: TGTGCCAGCAGCGTCTCAGTGAACACTGAAGCTTTCTTT. The encoded protein is CASSVSVNTEAFF.

This chain uses TRBV7-3 with TRBJ2-3; D gene uncertain. Trimming took off 3 bases at V and 1 base at J, with 8 bases between the two ends. Germline CDR1 reads SGHTA; CDR2 reads FQGTGA. The CDR3 covers 14 residues. The CDR3 bases are TGTGCCAGCAGCTTGGGCAGTGGCACAGATACGCAGTATTTT. Its translation: CASSLGSGTDTQYF.